The clone carrying this T cell receptor (beta chain) was seen only a few times. Its antigen is unidentified. The data belong to a study of coeliac disease. Study-wide results and limits: Control samples showed higher TRB and TRG clonality than intraepithelial and lamina propria samples in active celiac disease.

With V trimmed by 6 bases and J by 3 bases, 10 bases remained unmatched. From germline, CDR1 is MRHNA and CDR2 SNTAGT. The CDR3 runs to 17 residues. Produced via immunoSEQ multiplex PCR; TCRdb's table is partial and in-frame only. The data hold under 4,500 clones, with about 56% observed a single time. The material sequenced was intraepithelial lymphocytes from the gut. This TCR derives from a man in his 70s with active celiac disease. The V gene is TRBV6-4, the J gene TRBJ1-5, with 11 nucleotides matching TRBD1. CDR3 nucleotides: TGTGCCAGCAGGAACGGACAGGGGGCCCCATTCAATCAGCCCCAGCATTTT. Translation: CASRNGQGAPFNQPQHF.